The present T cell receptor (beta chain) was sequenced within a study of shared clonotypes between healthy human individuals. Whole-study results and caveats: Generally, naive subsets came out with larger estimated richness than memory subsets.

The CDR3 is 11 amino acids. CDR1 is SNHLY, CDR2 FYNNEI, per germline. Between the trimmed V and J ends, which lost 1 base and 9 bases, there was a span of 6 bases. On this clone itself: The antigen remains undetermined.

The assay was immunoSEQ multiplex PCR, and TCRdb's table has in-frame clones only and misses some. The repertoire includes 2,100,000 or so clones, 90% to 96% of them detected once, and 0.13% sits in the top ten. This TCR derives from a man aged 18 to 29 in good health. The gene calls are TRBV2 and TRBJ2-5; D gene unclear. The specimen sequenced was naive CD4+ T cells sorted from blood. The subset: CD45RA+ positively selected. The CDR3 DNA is TGTGCCAGCAGTGAAGGGTACCCCCAGTACTTC. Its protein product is CASSEGYPQYF.